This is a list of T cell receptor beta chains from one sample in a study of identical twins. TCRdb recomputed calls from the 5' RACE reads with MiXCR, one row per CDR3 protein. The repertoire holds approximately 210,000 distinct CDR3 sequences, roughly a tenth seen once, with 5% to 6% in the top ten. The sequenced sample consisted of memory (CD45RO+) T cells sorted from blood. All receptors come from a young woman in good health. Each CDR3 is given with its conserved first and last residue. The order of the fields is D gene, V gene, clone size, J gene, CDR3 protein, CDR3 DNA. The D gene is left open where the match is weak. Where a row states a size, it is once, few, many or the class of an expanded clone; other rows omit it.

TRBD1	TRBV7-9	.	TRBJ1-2	CASSPGTASMRGYTF	TGTGCCAGCAGCCCTGGGACAGCCAGTATGAGGGGCTACACCTTC
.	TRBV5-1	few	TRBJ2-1	CASSLIWVSGGEQFF	TGCGCCAGCAGCTTAATTTGGGTTTCGGGTGGTGAGCAGTTCTTC
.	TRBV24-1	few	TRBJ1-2	CATSSHNGYTF	TGTGCCACCAGTTCGCATAATGGCTACACCTTC
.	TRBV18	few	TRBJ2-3	CASSPNFPSMVYF	TGTGCCAGCTCACCGAACTTTCCATCGATGGTGTATTTT
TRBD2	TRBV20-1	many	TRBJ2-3	CSARRSSGGSTDTQYF	TGCAGTGCTAGAAGGTCTAGCGGAGGTAGCACAGATACGCAGTATTTT
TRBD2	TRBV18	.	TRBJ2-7	CASSAGEYQQYF	TGTGCCAGCTCCGCGGGGGAGTACCAGCAGTACTTC
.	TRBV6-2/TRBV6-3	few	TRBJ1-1	CASSYPITEAFF	TGTGCCAGCAGTTACCCTATTACTGAAGCTTTCTTT
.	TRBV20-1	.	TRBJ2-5	CSARDRGTETQYF	TGCAGTGCTAGAGATCGGGGAACAGAGACCCAGTACTTC
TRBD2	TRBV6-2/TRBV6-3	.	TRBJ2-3	CASGYGLAGLTDTQYF	TGTGCCAGCGGTTACGGACTAGCGGGACTCACAGATACGCAGTATTTT
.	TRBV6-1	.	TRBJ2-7	CASSESHSNYYEQYF	TGTGCCAGCAGTGAATCCCACAGCAATTACTACGAGCAGTACTTC
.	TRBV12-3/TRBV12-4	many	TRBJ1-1	CASSPRQVGTEAFF	TGTGCCAGCAGTCCCCGACAGGTCGGCACTGAAGCTTTCTTT
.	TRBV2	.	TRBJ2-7	CASSESWGEEQYF	TGTGCCAGCAGTGAAAGTTGGGGAGAAGAGCAGTACTTC
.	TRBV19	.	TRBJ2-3	CASAVGTFTDTQYF	TGTGCCAGCGCAGTGGGGACATTCACAGATACGCAGTATTTT
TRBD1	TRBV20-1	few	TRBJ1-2	CSARGQENYGYTF	TGCAGTGCTAGGGGACAGGAGAACTATGGCTACACCTTC
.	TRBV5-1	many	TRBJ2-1	CASSLSIQLNNEQFF	TGCGCCAGCAGCTTGAGTATACAGCTAAACAATGAGCAGTTCTTC
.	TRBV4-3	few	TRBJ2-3	CASSQAPATSTDTQYF	TGCGCCAGCAGCCAAGCCCCAGCGACTAGCACAGATACGCAGTATTTT
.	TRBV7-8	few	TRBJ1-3	CASSPDSYGGNTIYF	TGTGCCAGCAGCCCGGACAGCTACGGTGGAAACACCATATATTTT
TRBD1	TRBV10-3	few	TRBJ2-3	CAISGQGATDTQYF	TGTGCCATCAGTGGACAGGGGGCCACAGATACGCAGTATTTT
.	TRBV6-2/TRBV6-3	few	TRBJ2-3	CASSLTGYSTDTQYF	TGTGCCAGCAGTTTGACCGGTTATAGCACAGATACGCAGTATTTT
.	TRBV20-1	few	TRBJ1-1	CSAPWAMNTEAFF	TGCAGTGCCCCATGGGCCATGAACACTGAAGCTTTCTTT
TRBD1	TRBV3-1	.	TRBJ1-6	CASRTQGVKDSPLHF	TGTGCCAGCAGGACACAGGGGGTTAAGGATTCACCCCTCCACTTT
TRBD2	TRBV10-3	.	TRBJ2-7	CAISESLSSGAYEQYF	TGTGCCATCAGTGAGTCGCTCTCTAGCGGGGCCTACGAGCAGTACTTC
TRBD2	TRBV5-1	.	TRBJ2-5	CASSPWGLAGQETQYF	TGCGCCAGCAGCCCGTGGGGACTAGCGGGACAAGAGACCCAGTACTTC
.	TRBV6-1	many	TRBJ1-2	CASSEPGYGYTF	TGTGCCAGCAGTGAACCTGGGTATGGCTACACCTTC
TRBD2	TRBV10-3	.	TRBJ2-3	CAIRKSGREGTDTQYF	TGTGCCATCAGGAAAAGCGGGAGGGAGGGGACAGATACGCAGTATTTT
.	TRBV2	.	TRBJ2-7	CASRTTAEQYF	TGTGCCAGCAGGACGACAGCCGAGCAGTACTTC
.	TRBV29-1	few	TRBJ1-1	CSAQPRGTEAFF	TGCAGCGCTCAACCTAGGGGCACTGAAGCTTTCTTT
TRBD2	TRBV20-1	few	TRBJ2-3	CSAHPAGGKATQYF	TGCAGTGCTCATCCGGCGGGAGGAAAGGCTACGCAGTATTTT
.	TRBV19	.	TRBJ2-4	CASSISATGSDNIQYF	TGTGCCAGTAGTATCTCGGCCACAGGGAGTGACAACATTCAGTACTTC
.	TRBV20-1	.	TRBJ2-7	CSASESDYEQYF	TGCAGTGCTAGCGAGAGTGACTACGAGCAGTACTTC